This T cell receptor beta chain is from a study of blood T cell repertoires in COVID-19. Study context: PBMCs, B-cell-depleted T cells, or T cells provided the cDNA or gDNA that made up the material.

As processed by the authors: The assay estimated nucleated cells by amplifying reference gene primers. The data were produced by immunoSEQ multiplex PCR, yet TCRdb's version contains in-frame clones alone and is incomplete. The V and J calls and clone size come from that table; D and trimming were worked out from the DNA. This sample has fewer than 250,000 clones, with 75% to 85% found just once. From germline, CDR1 is MNHEY and CDR2 SVGAGI. The CDR3 runs to 12 residues. V was clipped by 7 bases and J by 5 bases, with 9 bases between them. This clonotype originated in a woman in her seventies with acute or convalescent COVID-19. The sequencing input was peripheral blood. The V call is TRBV6-5, the J call TRBJ2-1; D ambiguous. The CDR3 sequence: CASTYPDNEQFF. As DNA, the CDR3 is TGTGCCAGCACATACCCGGACAATGAGCAGTTCTTC.